The following is a T cell receptor (beta chain) sequence with its context. Antigen unknown. The V segment lost 5 bases and the J segment 3 bases; nucleotides outside the gene matches: 5. The germline CDR1 and CDR2 sequences are DFQATT and SNEGSKA (reference sequence). The CDR3 length is 14 residues. Full-length variable regions came from constant-region reverse primers plus semi-nested Nested Universal Primer A PCR. TCRdb analysed the 5' RACE reads with MiXCR anew, one entry per CDR3 protein. The top ten hold 3% to 4% of the sample, which has around 50,000 distinct CDR3 sequences, 28% seen once. Study-level findings and limits: Tumor Tregs overlapped most with tumor, then blood, naive CD4+ cells. In terms of TCR gene usage, tumor memory CD4+ T cells clustered together with blood and lymph node memory CD4+ cells, as well as with lymph node naive CD4+ cells.

The sample taken for sequencing was tumor-infiltrating memory CD4+ T cells sorted from the breast tumor. Subset reported: memory CD4+ T cells, CD4+CD45RO+CD25-. This chain connects TRBV20-1 to TRBJ2-3, with 10 bases that match TRBD2. This receptor was obtained from a female donor with breast cancer. The CDR3, as DNA: TGCAGTGCTCGCCCGGGACTAGCGACAGATACGCAGTATTTT. Translated, it gives CSARPGLATDTQYF.